The rows below give T cell receptor beta chains drawn from one sample of a study of blood T cell repertoires in COVID-19. Profiled with immunoSEQ multiplex PCR; TCRdb holds only in-frame clones, not every one. The sample shows roughly 140,000 clones, more than 85% of them seen only once. The sequenced material came from peripheral blood. These receptors were collected from a human donor in a cohort sampled during active COVID-19. The CDR3 runs from the conserved cysteine through the conserved F or W. A D gene is named only where the DNA matches it firmly. Part of the rows lack a size; the others show once, few, many or a class for expanded clones.

D gene: NA; J gene: TRBJ2-2; clone size: once; V gene: TRBV7-9; CDR3 DNA: TGTGCCAGCAGCTTTACGGGCACCGGGGAGCTGTTTTTT; CDR3 protein: CASSFTGTGELFF
D gene: TRBD2; J gene: TRBJ2-3; clone size: NA; V gene: TRBV5-1; CDR3 DNA: TGCGCCAGCAGCTCAAGGACTAGCGGGGGGTCGGTAGATACGCAGTATTTT; CDR3 protein: CASSSRTSGGSVDTQYF
D gene: NA; J gene: TRBJ2-2; clone size: NA; V gene: TRBV7-8; CDR3 DNA: TGTGCCAGCAGCTTAGAAGAGGGAGTCGCCGGGGAGCTGTTTTTT; CDR3 protein: CASSLEEGVAGELFF
D gene: NA; J gene: TRBJ2-6; clone size: NA; V gene: TRBV30; CDR3 DNA: TGTGCCTGGAAAACAGGGGGGGCCAACGTCCTGACTTTC; CDR3 protein: CAWKTGGANVLTF
D gene: NA; J gene: TRBJ2-7; clone size: NA; V gene: TRBV28; CDR3 DNA: TGTGCCAGCAGTTTTCCATATCCCCTAGGCAACGAGCAGTACTTC; CDR3 protein: CASSFPYPLGNEQYF
D gene: NA; J gene: TRBJ1-2; clone size: NA; V gene: TRBV28; CDR3 DNA: TGTGCCAGCAGTTTTCGGGGGGAACGCGGCTACACCTTC; CDR3 protein: CASSFRGERGYTF
D gene: NA; J gene: TRBJ2-6; clone size: NA; V gene: TRBV28; CDR3 DNA: TGTGTTACGACGCGGAGCTCTGGGGCCAACGTCCTGACTTTC; CDR3 protein: CVTTRSSGANVLTF
D gene: TRBD1; J gene: TRBJ2-1; clone size: NA; V gene: TRBV12-3/TRBV12-4; CDR3 DNA: TGTGCCAGCAGCGGGGACAGGGATAATGAGCAGTTCTTC; CDR3 protein: CASSGDRDNEQFF
D gene: TRBD2; J gene: TRBJ2-2; clone size: NA; V gene: TRBV9; CDR3 DNA: TGTGCCAGCAGCGTAGGGACTAGCGGGGAGCTGTTTTTT; CDR3 protein: CASSVGTSGELFF
D gene: TRBD1; J gene: TRBJ1-6; clone size: NA; V gene: TRBV6-6; CDR3 DNA: TGTGCCAGCAGTTTCTCCGGGACAGGCCCTTCACCCCTCCACTTT; CDR3 protein: CASSFSGTGPSPLHF
D gene: TRBD1; J gene: TRBJ2-7; clone size: NA; V gene: TRBV2; CDR3 DNA: TGTGCCAGCAGTAGACAGGGGGACCGGGAGCAGTACTTC; CDR3 protein: CASSRQGDREQYF
D gene: NA; J gene: TRBJ2-3; clone size: NA; V gene: TRBV7-9; CDR3 DNA: TGTGCCAGCAGCTTAGGAAGAGGGATCGGAACAGATACGCAGTATTTT; CDR3 protein: CASSLGRGIGTDTQYF
D gene: TRBD1; J gene: TRBJ1-2; clone size: NA; V gene: TRBV15; CDR3 DNA: TGTGCCACCAGCAGGACAGGGGGCGATGGCTACACCTTC; CDR3 protein: CATSRTGGDGYTF
D gene: TRBD1; J gene: TRBJ2-7; clone size: NA; V gene: TRBV7-6; CDR3 DNA: TGTGCCAGCAGCATAGGACAGGGTGGCGAGCAGTACTTC; CDR3 protein: CASSIGQGGEQYF
D gene: NA; J gene: TRBJ2-3; clone size: NA; V gene: TRBV7-9; CDR3 DNA: TGTGCCAGCAGCCGTCTACTTAGCACAGATACGCAGTATTTT; CDR3 protein: CASSRLLSTDTQYF